This T cell receptor (beta chain) appears in the sequencing data of a study of shared clonotypes between healthy human individuals. Broader study findings: Rarefaction indicated that sorted-subset sequencing remained incomplete although depth was large. Among non-shared clonotypes, generation probabilities were lower than among those shared by all four donors.

A word on this clone: Its target is unknown.

The authors ran the assay at deep level. The data were produced by immunoSEQ multiplex PCR, yet TCRdb's version contains in-frame clones alone and is incomplete. This table holds roughly 2.4 million clones, approximately 94% found once. The origin of this receptor is a man aged 18 to 30 in good health. The sample taken for sequencing was naive CD4+ T cells sorted from blood. Subset indicated: CD45RA+ positively selected.

CDR3 DNA sequence: TGCAGTGCTAGAGTCGGGAAAGGCTACACCTTC. Its protein is CSARVGKGYTF. The rearrangement uses TRBV20-1 and TRBJ1-2; D is unclear. Trimming cost V 1 base and J 8 bases, with 8 bases left between them. CDR3 size: 11 residues. Germline CDR1 is DFQATT and CDR2 is SNEGSKA (reference sequence).